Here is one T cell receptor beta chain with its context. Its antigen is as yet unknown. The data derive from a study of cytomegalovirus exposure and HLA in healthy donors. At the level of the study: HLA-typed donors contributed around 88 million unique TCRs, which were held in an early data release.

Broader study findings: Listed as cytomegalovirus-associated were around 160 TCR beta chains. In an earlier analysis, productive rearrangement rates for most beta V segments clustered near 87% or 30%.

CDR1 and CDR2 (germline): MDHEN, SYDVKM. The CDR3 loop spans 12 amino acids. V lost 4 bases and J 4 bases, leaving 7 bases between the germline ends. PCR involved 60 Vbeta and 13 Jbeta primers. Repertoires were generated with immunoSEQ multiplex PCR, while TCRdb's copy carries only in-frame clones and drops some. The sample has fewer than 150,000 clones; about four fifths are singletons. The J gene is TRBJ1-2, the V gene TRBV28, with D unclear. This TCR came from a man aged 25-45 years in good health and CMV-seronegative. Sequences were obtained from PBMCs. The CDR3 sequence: CASSSRTYGYTF. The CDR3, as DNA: TGTGCCAGCAGTTCGAGAACCTATGGCTACACCTTC.